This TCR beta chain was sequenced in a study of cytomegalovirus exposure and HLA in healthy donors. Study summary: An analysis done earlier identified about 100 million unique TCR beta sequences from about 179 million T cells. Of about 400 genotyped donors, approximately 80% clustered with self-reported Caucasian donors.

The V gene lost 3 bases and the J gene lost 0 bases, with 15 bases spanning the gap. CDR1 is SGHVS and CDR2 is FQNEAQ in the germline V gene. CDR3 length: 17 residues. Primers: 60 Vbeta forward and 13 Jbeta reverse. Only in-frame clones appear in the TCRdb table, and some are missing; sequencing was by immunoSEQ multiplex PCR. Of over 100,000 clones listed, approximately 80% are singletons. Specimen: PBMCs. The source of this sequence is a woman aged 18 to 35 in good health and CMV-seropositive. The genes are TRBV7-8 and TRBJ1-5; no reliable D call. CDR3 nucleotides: TGTGCCAGCAGCTTGGGGAGAGTGGACGGTAGCAATCAGCCCCAGCATTTT. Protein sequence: CASSLGRVDGSNQPQHF. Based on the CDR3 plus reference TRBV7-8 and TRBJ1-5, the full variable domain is GAGVSQSPRYKVAKRGQDVALRCDPISGHVSLFWYQQALGQGPEFLTYFQNEAQLDKSGLPSDRFFAERPEGSVSTLKIQRTQQEDSAVYLCASSLGRVDGSNQPQHFGDGTRLSIL.